The rows below give T cell receptor beta chains drawn from one sample of a study of blood T cell repertoires in COVID-19. Sequenced by immunoSEQ multiplex PCR; TCRdb stores in-frame clones only, minus some. The table shows 150,000 to 200,000 clones, with 70% to 90% occurring only once. The source material was peripheral blood. Source of these receptors: a man aged 55-75 years with acute or convalescent COVID-19. Each CDR3 is given with its conserved first and last residue. The D gene is left open where the match is weak. Not all rows give a size; the values are once, few, many and, for expanded clones, a class.

>NA|TRBV27|NA|TRBJ1-6
CASSLKGGNNSPLHF
TGTGCCAGCAGTTTAAAAGGAGGAAACAATTCACCCCTCCACTTT
>NA|TRBV6-5|NA|TRBJ1-5
CASTGYSNQPQHF
TGTGCCAGCACAGGTTATAGCAATCAGCCCCAGCATTTT
>NA|TRBV2|NA|TRBJ2-7
CASSGTVTYEQYF
TGTGCCAGCAGTGGGACAGTCACCTACGAGCAGTACTTC
>few|TRBV14|NA|TRBJ1-1
CASSPPGIRTEAFF
TGTGCCAGCAGCCCTCCAGGGATTCGCACTGAAGCTTTCTTT
>NA|TRBV14|TRBD2|TRBJ2-5
CASSSSGRAGETQYF
TGTGCCAGCAGCTCTAGCGGGAGGGCCGGGGAGACCCAGTACTTC
>NA|TRBV19|TRBD2|TRBJ2-2
CASRGGAGAFTGELFF
TGTGCCAGCCGGGGGGGAGCGGGAGCTTTCACCGGGGAGCTGTTTTTT
>NA|TRBV6-5|TRBD1|TRBJ2-7
CASRPTGLSSYEQYF
TGTGCCAGCAGACCGACAGGGCTGAGCTCCTACGAGCAGTACTTC
>NA|TRBV6-5|TRBD1|TRBJ1-6
CASSSVGTGGNSPLHF
TGTGCCAGCAGTTCCGTGGGGACAGGGGGAAATTCACCCCTCCACTTT
>NA|TRBV19|TRBD2|TRBJ2-1
CASTPLAGGSVYNEQFF
TGTGCCAGTACTCCTCTAGCGGGCGGGTCAGTCTACAATGAGCAGTTCTTC
>NA|TRBV7-3|TRBD2|TRBJ2-1
CASSPSGTSAYNEQFF
TGTGCCAGCAGCCCCTCGGGGACTAGCGCCTACAATGAGCAGTTCTTC
>NA|TRBV7-2|TRBD1|TRBJ2-7
CASSLAPGGQGLGRQYF
TGTGCCAGCAGCTTAGCCCCGGGGGGACAGGGGCTCGGGCGGCAGTACTTC
>NA|TRBV3-1/TRBV3-2|NA|TRBJ1-1
CASSQVRGGSTEAFF
TGTGCCAGCAGCCAGGTTAGGGGCGGCAGCACTGAAGCTTTCTTT
>NA|TRBV14|TRBD2|TRBJ2-1
CASSFTSAIRQFF
TGTGCCAGCAGCTTCACTAGCGCCATACGGCAGTTCTTC
>NA|TRBV28|TRBD1|TRBJ1-2
CASSFMRTGYYGYTF
TGTGCCAGCAGTTTTATGAGGACAGGGTACTATGGCTACACCTTC
>NA|TRBV6-2/TRBV6-3|TRBD2|TRBJ2-5
CASSKGLAAGETQYF
TGTGCCAGCAGTAAAGGACTAGCGGCGGGAGAGACCCAGTACTTC
>NA|TRBV6-4|TRBD1|TRBJ2-5
CASRTGTGSETQYF
TGTGCCAGCAGGACCGGGACAGGGTCAGAGACCCAGTACTTC
>NA|TRBV9|NA|TRBJ1-3
CASSVGRGNLGGNTIYF
TGTGCCAGCAGCGTAGGCCGGGGGAACTTAGGAGGAAACACCATATATTTT
>NA|TRBV24-1|TRBD1|TRBJ2-5
CATSDLGQGVQETQYF
TGTGCCACCAGTGACCTGGGACAGGGAGTCCAAGAGACCCAGTACTTC
>NA|TRBV7-8|TRBD1|TRBJ2-7
CASSPGQGVGEQYF
TGTGCCAGCAGCCCCGGACAGGGGGTAGGTGAGCAGTACTTC
>NA|TRBV5-6|NA|TRBJ1-5
CASSLSRDMDQPQHF
TGTGCCAGCAGCTTGAGCAGGGACATGGATCAGCCCCAGCATTTT
>NA|TRBV2|TRBD1|TRBJ1-2
CASIGPGGQPYGYTF
TGTGCCAGCATAGGGCCAGGGGGGCAGCCGTATGGCTACACCTTC
>NA|TRBV28|NA|TRBJ2-5
CASSQSALQETQYF
TGTGCCAGCAGCCAAAGCGCATTGCAAGAGACCCAGTACTTC
>NA|TRBV29-1|NA|TRBJ1-2
CSVALQDYGYTF
TGCAGCGTTGCCTTGCAGGACTATGGCTACACCTTC
>NA|TRBV7-9|TRBD2|TRBJ2-5
CASAWGSGGQETQYF
TGTGCCAGTGCTTGGGGCAGCGGGGGTCAAGAGACCCAGTACTTC
>NA|TRBV6-1|TRBD2|TRBJ2-3
CASSGPGLALERYTDTQYF
TGTGCCAGCAGTGGGCCGGGACTAGCTCTTGAACGATACACAGATACGCAGTATTTT
>few|TRBV4-1|TRBD2|TRBJ2-3
CASSLTSGFSDTQYF
TGCGCCAGCAGCCTGACTAGCGGGTTTTCAGATACGCAGTATTTT
>once|TRBV3-1/TRBV3-2|TRBD2|TRBJ2-5
CASSTRGLAEETQYF
TGTGCCAGCAGCACGAGGGGTCTAGCGGAAGAGACCCAGTACTTC
>NA|TRBV6-6|TRBD2|TRBJ2-7
CASSYSLAGYEQYF
TGTGCCAGCAGTTACTCACTAGCGGGGTACGAGCAGTACTTC
>NA|TRBV19|TRBD1|TRBJ2-6
CASNPDRAGANVLTF
TGTGCCAGTAACCCCGACAGGGCTGGGGCCAACGTCCTGACTTTC
>NA|TRBV28|TRBD1|TRBJ2-2
CASSPPGQGLHGELFF
TGTGCCAGCAGTCCACCTGGACAGGGCCTACACGGGGAGCTGTTTTTT
>NA|TRBV2|TRBD1|TRBJ1-6
CASSEGQGVISPLHF
TGTGCCAGCAGTGAAGGACAGGGAGTTATTTCACCCCTCCACTTT
>NA|TRBV4-2|TRBD1|TRBJ2-4
CASSLFQGDPKNIQYF
TGTGCCAGCAGCCTGTTTCAGGGGGACCCCAAAAACATTCAGTACTTC
>NA|TRBV7-3|TRBD2|TRBJ2-1
CASSPTSGYNEQFF
TGTGCCAGCAGCCCTACTAGCGGATACAATGAGCAGTTCTTC
>NA|TRBV7-2|TRBD1|TRBJ1-6
CASRGAGQENSPLHF
TGTGCCAGCAGGGGCGCGGGACAGGAAAATTCACCCCTCCACTTT
>NA|TRBV29-1|NA|TRBJ1-1
CSVKPPGVNTEAFF
TGCAGCGTGAAACCCCCCGGAGTGAACACTGAAGCTTTCTTT
>NA|TRBV7-2|TRBD2|TRBJ2-1
CASSKLAGVYNEQFF
TGTGCCAGCAGCAAGCTAGCGGGAGTATACAATGAGCAGTTCTTC
>NA|TRBV7-2|TRBD2|TRBJ2-2
CASSPRTSGRANTGELFF
TGTGCCAGCAGCCCTAGGACTAGCGGGAGGGCAAACACCGGGGAGCTGTTTTTT
>NA|TRBV10-1|NA|TRBJ2-6
CASQGGGANVLTF
TGCGCCAGTCAGGGGGGTGGGGCCAACGTCCTGACTTTC
>NA|TRBV6-5|TRBD1|TRBJ2-7
CASRTHGTAYEQYF
TGTGCCAGCAGGACCCACGGGACAGCATACGAGCAGTACTTC
>NA|TRBV6-6|TRBD2|TRBJ2-2
CASTPGLAGGPGELFF
TGTGCCAGCACCCCCGGACTAGCGGGAGGACCCGGGGAGCTGTTTTTT
>NA|TRBV4-3|NA|TRBJ1-6
CASSQDVRARNSPLHF
TGCGCCAGCAGCCAAGATGTGAGGGCTAGAAATTCACCCCTCCACTTT